This T cell receptor beta chain came from a study of CD8+ T cells in alopecia areata. Study-level background: Treated patients swallowed 5 to 10 mg of oral tofacitinib twice daily. After 6 to 18 months of tofacitinib, follow-up continued 6 months off drug.

Collection of lesional scalp punch biopsies and peripheral blood was performed in alopecia areata patients. Germline V gene data show CDR1 as SQVTM and CDR2 as ANQGSEA. Trimming removed 6 bases at V and 1 base at J, with 12 bases between. The CDR3 totals 13 residues. Notes on this clone: Its antigen is unidentified.

cDNA reverse transcribed from extracted RNA served as the sequencing template. Assay used: immunoSEQ multiplex PCR; TCRdb lists only in-frame clones, some missing. The sample has 110,000 or so clones, roughly two fifths seen once. Study-wide results and limits: In lesional scalp, particularly from alopecia totalis/universalis, clonality was higher than in normal scalp.

The sequenced material came from CD4+ T cells sorted from blood. This TCR came from a human donor with alopecia areata. The chain couples TRBV29-1 to TRBJ1-1, with D unresolved. CDR3 region: CSVVPSWNTEAFF. The CDR3 DNA follows: TGCAGCGTCGTCCCCAGTTGGAACACTGAAGCTTTCTTT.